The 8 T cell receptor beta chains listed next were all sequenced from one sample in a study of persistence of HIV-infected CD4 T cells (dated by TCRdb to the early 2020s). No antigen has been identified for these receptors. The treatment or condition label for this specimen denotes: suppressive antiretroviral therapy. Lysates of CMV-infected fibroblasts at 9 to 10 ug/mL were used to stimulate the cells. Nonresponding CD40L-negative CD69-negative CD45RO-high memory CD4+ T cells were sorted as memory populations depleted of antigen-responding cells. The immunoSEQ hsTCRB assay version 4 in survey mode was used to sequence TCRbeta repertoires from genomic DNA. TCRdb took this table from immuneACCESS and kept in-frame rearrangements with V and J called. Such tables lack part of the clones; where checked against another copy, unresolved V genes explain under half of the gap, and the rest is unexplained. In this sample the table shows about 28,000 clones, 78% of which occur a single time. The ten most abundant clones make up 0.81% of the sample.

Sample: CD4+ T cells sorted from PBMCs after approximately 20-hour stimulation, taken from a patient who received antiretroviral therapy. What the cell subset or site label conveys for this sample: CD40L-CD69- CD45RO-high memory CD4 T cells not responding to CMV lysate. These receptors were collected from an adult woman with HIV who was CMV-seropositive.

A few counts support this clone. The gene calls are TRBV3-1 (or the pseudogene TRBV3-2) and TRBJ1-1; D remains ambiguous. The CDR3 extends over 13 amino acids. V dropped 4 bases and J dropped 2 bases, with 8 bases sitting between them. Germline V CDR1 and CDR2: LGHDT, YNNKEL (reference sequence). This CDR3 reads CASSRTVNTEAFF. For the CDR3, the DNA is TGTGCCAGCAGCCGTACAGTAAACACTGAAGCTTTCTTT.

The V gene is TRBV6-5, the J gene TRBJ1-2; tentatively, D is TRBD1 (5 bases). Germline loops: CDR1 MNHEY, CDR2 SVGAGI. Trimming took 8 bases from V and 3 from J, leaving 19 bases between them. The CDR3 runs 15 residues. The CDR3 coding sequence is TGTGCCAGCCTCATTTTTTTCGGGGGAGACTATGGCTACACCTTC. Its translation: CASLIFFGGDYGYTF.

The chain recombines TRBV27 with TRBJ1-4; D uncertain. CDR1 MNHEY and CDR2 SMNVEV come from the germline V gene (reference sequence). The V end lost 5 bases, the J end lost 4 bases, and 11 bases lay between the germline ends. This CDR3 is 14 amino acids long. CDR3 sequence reads: CASSPQAINEKLFF. The DNA of the CDR3 is TGTGCCAGCAGTCCTCAGGCGATTAATGAAAAACTGTTTTTT. The full variable domain, with the rest looked up from reference TRBV27 and TRBJ1-4, is EAQVTQNPRYLITVTGKKLTVTCSQNMNHEYMSWYRQDPGLGLRQIYYSMNVEVTDKGDVPEGYKVSRKEKRNFPLILESPSPNQTSLYFCASSPQAINEKLFFGSGTQLSVL.

The V call is TRBV13, the J call TRBJ2-7; D ambiguous. Germline values: CDR1 PRHDT, CDR2 FYEKMQ (reference sequence). V dropped 0 bases and J dropped 6 bases, with 18 bases sitting between them. The CDR3 is made up of 16 amino acids. This chain's CDR3 is CASSLGLSGLVGEQYF. CDR3 DNA: TGTGCCAGCAGCTTAGGCCTTTCTGGGCTAGTCGGCGAGCAGTACTTC.

CDR3 bases: TGTGCCAGCAGTTTAGCGGGGGGCCGCACAGATACGCAGTATTTT. Protein sequence: CASSLAGGRTDTQYF. The chain joins TRBV9 to TRBJ2-3, with 10 nucleotides matching TRBD2. With 5 bases clipped from V and 1 base from J, the junction kept 4 bases outside the gene matches. Germline lookup yields CDR1 SGDLS and CDR2 YYNGEE. This CDR3 region has 15 residues.

The chain couples TRBV13 to TRBJ2-7; unclear D gene. V lost 0 bases and J 3 bases, leaving 6 bases between the germline ends. CDR1 and CDR2 from the germline V gene are PRHDT and FYEKMQ (reference sequence). The CDR3 covers 13 residues. As DNA, the CDR3 is TGTGCCAGCAGCTTAGGGCCGAACTACGAGCAGTACTTC. It yields the protein CASSLGPNYEQYF.

The chain recombines TRBV19 with TRBJ2-2; 8 bases match TRBD1. The CDR3 is 19 amino acids. Germline-derived CDR1 and CDR2 are LNHDA and SQIVND (reference sequence). The V gene end was trimmed by 7 bases and the J gene end by 3 bases; junction bases not matched to a gene: 19. The CDR3 DNA is TGTGCCAGTACCCGAAGATGGGCAGGGGGCACGTGGGACACCGGGGAGCTGTTTTTT. Amino acids: CASTRRWAGGTWDTGELFF.

The rearrangement links TRBV13 to TRBJ2-3; the D is unclear. This CDR3 is built from 13 residues. Germline CDR1 is PRHDT and CDR2 is FYEKMQ (reference sequence). V lost 4 bases and J 6 bases, leaving 11 bases between the germline ends. The CDR3 protein is CASSSAPWDTQYF. CDR3 DNA sequence: TGTGCCAGCAGCTCCGCCCCCTGGGATACGCAGTATTTT.